This TCR beta chain is from a study of beta chain features in type 1 diabetes. General observations from the study: People with Type 1 diabetes carried modestly yet significantly shorter TCRB CDR3s in all four CD4+ subsets. Type 1 diabetes patients showed fewer insertions and more deletions at VDJ junctions. For patients and controls alike, PCR might favor shorter templates to the same degree. Within the patient group, naive, central memory and Treg TCRB repertoires appeared more similar to each other than within healthy donors.

TCRB transcripts that were expressed got sequenced, as all of the isolated RNA had been reverse transcribed. Here immunoSEQ multiplex PCR was the method, and the copy in TCRdb shows in-frame clones only, minus some. This table holds around 710,000 clones, about an eighth found once. Germline CDR1 reads SGHAT; CDR2 reads FQNNGV. The CDR3 loop spans 15 amino acids. With V trimmed by 4 bases and J by 4 bases, 7 bases remained unmatched. Note on this clone: Its antigen is unknown.

Post-sort purity exceeded 95% for all sorted populations. The chain employs TRBV11-2 and TRBJ2-3; 8 bases line up with TRBD1. Specimen: naive CD4+ T cells from blood. The receptor comes from a man aged 25 to 40 with type 1 diabetes. Here the CDR3 DNA reads TGTGCCAGCAGCTATACAGGGGGATGGGCAGATACGCAGTATTTT. This gives the protein CASSYTGGWADTQYF.